These T cell receptor beta chains were read from a single sample in a study of cytomegalovirus exposure and HLA in healthy donors. Sequencing was performed with immunoSEQ multiplex PCR; in TCRdb, only in-frame clones are kept and a portion is missing. The sample records approximately 150,000 clones, approximately 83% being singletons. Sequenced: PBMCs. These receptors were obtained from a male donor in good health and CMV-seronegative. Both conserved end residues are part of each CDR3. D genes are given only for firm matches. Clone size, where shown, is once, few, many, or a class for clones that have expanded.

j_call	v_call	clone_size	d_call	cdr3_length	cdr3_aa	cdr3_nt
TRBJ2-1	TRBV19	-	TRBD2	16	CASSAVLAGGNNEQFF	TGTGCCAGTAGTGCGGTTCTAGCGGGGGGAAACAATGAGCAGTTCTTC
TRBJ2-7	TRBV4-1	-	-	16	CASSRGPMRSSYEQYF	TGCGCCAGCAGTCGAGGGCCCATGCGGAGCTCCTACGAGCAGTACTTC
TRBJ2-1	TRBV11-3	-	-	16	CASSLDQGGPYNEQFF	TGTGCCAGCAGCTTAGATCAGGGGGGTCCCTACAATGAGCAGTTCTTC
TRBJ1-5	TRBV7-9	-	-	12	CASSLLNQPQHF	TGTGCCAGCAGCTTATTAAATCAGCCCCAGCATTTT
TRBJ2-1	TRBV9	-	-	15	CASSPSSFGGYEQFF	TGTGCCAGCAGCCCTAGTAGTTTTGGCGGCTACGAGCAGTTCTTC
TRBJ2-1	TRBV7-9	-	-	14	CASSTGLGLREQFF	TGTGCCAGCAGCACGGGACTTGGGCTTCGGGAGCAGTTCTTC
TRBJ2-1	TRBV4-1	-	-	16	CASSQQDLISYNEQFF	TGCGCCAGCAGCCAACAGGATTTAATCTCCTACAATGAGCAGTTCTTC
TRBJ2-3	TRBV7-2	-	-	12	CASKRATGTQYF	TGTGCCAGCAAGAGGGCCACGGGTACGCAGTATTTT
TRBJ2-5	TRBV29-1	-	-	11	CGVEEGETQYF	TGCGGCGTGGAGGAGGGAGAGACCCAGTACTTC
TRBJ1-3	TRBV5-4	few	TRBD1	13	CASSEDRENTIYF	TGTGCCAGCAGCGAGGACAGGGAAAACACCATATATTTT
TRBJ1-3	TRBV9	-	-	13	CASSLGGRNTIYF	TGTGCCAGCAGCTTAGGAGGGAGAAACACCATATATTTT
TRBJ2-7	TRBV13	few	-	14	CASSRGDRIYEQYF	TGTGCCAGCAGCCGGGGAGACAGGATCTACGAGCAGTACTTC
TRBJ2-3	TRBV6-7	-	-	14	CASSYEAGTDTQYF	TGTGCCAGCAGTTACGAGGCGGGCACAGATACGCAGTATTTT
TRBJ2-7	TRBV2	-	TRBD1	13	CARAGTGFNEQYF	TGTGCCAGAGCCGGGACAGGGTTCAACGAGCAGTACTTC
TRBJ1-1	TRBV5-1	-	TRBD1	14	CASCQGDHLGEAFF	TGCGCCAGCTGTCAGGGGGACCATTTGGGTGAAGCTTTCTTT
TRBJ1-3	TRBV30	-	TRBD1	14	CAWTRTGGSPTIYF	TGTGCCTGGACGCGAACAGGGGGCTCACCAACCATATATTTT
TRBJ1-2	TRBV12-5	-	TRBD1	16	CASGLGGQGESYGYTF	TGTGCTAGTGGTTTGGGGGGACAGGGAGAATCCTATGGCTACACCTTC
TRBJ2-2	TRBV4-3	few	TRBD2	18	CASSQDPSGASNTGELFF	TGCGCCAGCAGCCAAGACCCCAGCGGGGCCTCGAACACCGGGGAGCTGTTTTTT
TRBJ1-5	TRBV19	-	-	16	CASSTLQGVGNQPQHF	TGTGCCAGTAGTACCCTACAGGGAGTGGGCAATCAGCCCCAGCATTTT
TRBJ1-4	TRBV7-9	-	-	17	CASSLAPRGRVGEKLFF	TGTGCCAGCAGCTTAGCGCCGCGGGGCCGGGTTGGTGAAAAACTGTTTTTT
TRBJ2-3	TRBV29-1	once	TRBD2	15	CSVLPGLHDPDTQYF	TGCAGCGTTTTACCGGGACTACACGATCCAGATACGCAGTATTTT
TRBJ1-1	TRBV19	-	-	13	CASSMSGNTEAFF	TGTGCCAGTAGTATGTCAGGGAACACTGAAGCTTTCTTT
TRBJ2-1	TRBV18	-	-	14	CASSQPDSSNEQFF	TGTGCCAGCTCCCAACCGGACAGTTCCAATGAGCAGTTCTTC
TRBJ2-3	TRBV7-9	few	-	13	CASSLVGGDTQYF	TGTGCCAGCAGCTTAGTTGGCGGGGATACGCAGTATTTT
TRBJ2-7	TRBV5-1	-	-	13	CASGYSSGTEQYF	TGCGCCAGCGGCTATTCGTCCGGGACAGAGCAGTACTTC
TRBJ2-3	TRBV2	once	TRBD2	16	CASSETLAGATDAQYF	TGTGCCAGCAGTGAAACTCTAGCGGGGGCCACAGATGCGCAGTATTTT
TRBJ2-2	TRBV4-3	-	-	17	CASSQDVEAGAIGELFF	TGCGCCAGCAGCCAAGATGTCGAAGCAGGGGCGATCGGGGAGCTGTTTTTT
TRBJ2-7	TRBV5-6	-	-	12	CASSRQDYEQYF	TGTGCCAGCAGCCGACAGGACTACGAGCAGTACTTC
TRBJ2-7	TRBV5-1	-	-	14	CASSLNAGSDEQYF	TGCGCCAGCAGCTTGAATGCGGGTTCCGACGAGCAGTACTTC
TRBJ2-5	TRBV7-6	-	TRBD1	13	CASSPTGVETQYF	TGTGCCAGCAGCCCCACAGGGGTAGAGACCCAGTACTTC
TRBJ2-7	TRBV28	-	-	13	CASSLVSSYEQYF	TGTGCCAGCAGTTTAGTGAGCTCCTACGAGCAGTACTTC
TRBJ2-7	TRBV7-2	few	TRBD2	15	CASSLWASGGGEQYF	TGTGCCAGCAGCTTATGGGCTAGCGGAGGTGGCGAGCAGTACTTC
TRBJ2-5	TRBV7-2	-	TRBD1	13	CASQGAEEETQYF	TGTGCCAGCCAGGGGGCTGAGGAAGAGACCCAGTACTTC
TRBJ2-3	TRBV19	-	-	15	CASSICGNCTDTQYF	TGTGCCAGTAGTATATGCGGGAACTGCACAGATACGCAGTATTTT
TRBJ2-5	TRBV7-3	-	-	14	CASSLSGYQETQYF	TGTGCCAGCAGCTTATCCGGGTACCAAGAGACCCAGTACTTC
TRBJ1-2	TRBV19	-	-	16	CASSHSTGLANYGYTF	TGTGCCAGTAGTCACTCGACAGGATTAGCTAACTATGGCTACACCTTC
TRBJ2-3	TRBV5-1	-	TRBD1	14	CASSSGGRTDTQYF	TGCGCCAGCTCCTCAGGGGGCCGCACAGATACGCAGTATTTT
TRBJ1-1	TRBV6-5	-	-	11	CASSYGGGAFF	TGTGCCAGCAGTTACGGCGGGGGAGCTTTCTTT
TRBJ2-1	TRBV29-1	-	-	11	CSVVHDNEQFF	TGCAGCGTTGTTCATGACAATGAGCAGTTCTTC
TRBJ2-1	TRBV6-1	-	-	14	CASSEGPTYNEQFF	TGTGCCAGCAGTGAAGGGCCCACCTACAATGAGCAGTTCTTC
TRBJ2-7	TRBV6-1	-	-	15	CASSEGPSEEYEQYF	TGTGCCAGCAGTGAAGGCCCTTCAGAGGAGTACGAGCAGTACTTC
TRBJ2-3	TRBV6-6	-	TRBD1	15	CASTRDRASTDTQYF	TGTGCCAGCACCCGGGACAGGGCGAGCACAGATACGCAGTATTTT
TRBJ2-3	TRBV28	-	TRBD2	16	CASHRTLAGGSDTQYF	TGTGCCAGCCACCGGACTCTGGCGGGAGGGTCAGATACGCAGTATTTT